This entry lists 21 T cell receptor beta chains sequenced from one sample in a study of ipilimumab plus nivolumab after autologous stem cell transplantation. The assay was immunoSEQ multiplex PCR, and TCRdb's table has in-frame clones only and misses some. The sample yields some 45,000 clones, about 88% seen once. Sequencing used PBMCs, obtained in a trial of ipilimumab plus nivolumab as post-transplant consolidation. These receptors all stem from a male donor with multiple myeloma.

V gene TRBV18 combines with J gene TRBJ1-1, with unresolved D. The germline V and J ends were trimmed by 1 base and 0 bases, with 9 bases remaining between them. The germline CDR1 and CDR2 sequences are KGHSH and LQKENI. The CDR3 contains 15 residues. The CDR3 bases are TGTGCCAGCTCACCACGGTCCAGCATGAACACTGAAGCTTTCTTT. Protein: CASSPRSSMNTEAFF.

The chain uses TRBV5-4 and TRBJ1-6; perhaps TRBD1 as D (5 bases). The V gene's germline CDR1 is SGHNT and CDR2 YYREEE (reference sequence). Trimming pared 0 bases from V and 10 bases from J, leaving 11 bases between. CDR3 length: 14 amino acids. The chain's CDR3 is CASSLEWGDSPLHF. CDR3 in DNA: TGTGCCAGCAGCTTGGAATGGGGGGACTCACCCCTCCACTTT.

The chain couples TRBV6-4 to TRBJ1-1, with no clear D. The V end was cut by 2 bases, the J end by 2 bases, with 6 bases between. Germline V gives CDR1 MRHNA, CDR2 SNTAGT. The CDR3 has 13 amino acids. CDR3: CASSDRENTEAFF. CDR3 bases: TGTGCCAGCAGTGACAGGGAAAACACTGAAGCTTTCTTT.

The chain links TRBV28 to TRBJ1-3; 7 positions match TRBD1. The CDR3 length is 14 residues. Per the germline V gene, CDR1 is MDHEN and CDR2 is SYDVKM. The V segment lost 3 bases and the J segment 2 bases; nucleotides outside the gene matches: 1. The CDR3 DNA follows: TGTGCCAGCAGTTTCGGGACAGCTGGAAACACCATATATTTT. Its translation: CASSFGTAGNTIYF.

V and J are TRBV9 and TRBJ2-7; D is perhaps TRBD1 (6 bases). From germline, CDR1 is SGDLS and CDR2 YYNGEE. This CDR3 is built from 15 residues. V was clipped by 4 bases and J by 4 bases, with 18 bases between them. CDR3 sequence (DNA): TGTGCCAGCAGCCCGGGGACACCGGGTTTATACGAGCAGTACTTC. This codes for CASSPGTPGLYEQYF.

This clone has only one observation. The CDR3 sequence is CASSQTENTEAFF. CDR3 nucleotide sequence: TGTGCCAGCTCACAAACAGAGAACACTGAAGCTTTCTTT. The chain has TRBV18 and TRBJ1-1; D is unclear. Looked up from germline, CDR1 is KGHSH and CDR2 is LQKENI. This CDR3 has 13 amino acids. V shed 4 bases and J shed 1 base, with 7 bases lying between them. The variable domain in full, completed from reference TRBV18 and TRBJ1-1, reads NAGVMQNPRHLVRRRGQEARLRCSPMKGHSHVYWYRQLPEEGLKFMVYLQKENIIDESGMPKERFSAEFPKEGPSILRIQQVVRGDSAAYFCASSQTENTEAFFGQGTRLTVV.

The V call is TRBV6-4, the J call TRBJ1-5; 7 nucleotides line up with TRBD1. The CDR3 has 14 residues. The V and J ends lost 4 bases and 2 bases, in that order; junction bases with no gene match: 2. Per germline, CDR1 MRHNA and CDR2 SNTAGT. Written as DNA, the CDR3 is TGTGCCAGCAGTGTTCAGGGGGGCAATCAGCCCCAGCATTTT. It encodes CASSVQGGNQPQHF.

V usage is TRBV11-2 and J usage is TRBJ2-5, with D possibly matching TRBD1 (6 bases). With 6 bases removed from V and 2 bases from J, the gap between germline ends came to 13 bases. This CDR3 is 14 amino acids long. CDR1 and CDR2 from the germline V gene are SGHAT and FQNNGV. CDR3 DNA: TGTGCCAGCAGGTCTACAGGGTATCAAGAGACCCAGTACTTC. Protein: CASRSTGYQETQYF.

V usage is TRBV5-1 and J usage is TRBJ1-5, with D possibly being TRBD1 (5 bases). The germline V gene encodes CDR1 SGHRS and CDR2 YFSETQ. The V and J ends lost 0 bases and 3 bases respectively, with 7 bases between them. The CDR3 totals 14 residues. The chain's CDR3 is CASSLGDFNQPQHF. The DNA for the CDR3 is TGCGCCAGCAGCTTGGGGGACTTCAATCAGCCCCAGCATTTT.

This chain uses TRBV11-2 with TRBJ1-2; 11 nucleotides align to TRBD1. The CDR3 is made up of 16 amino acids. Trimming removed 2 bases from V and 7 bases from J; junction bases left unmatched: 9. Germline CDR1 reads SGHAT; CDR2 reads FQNNGV. CDR3 nucleotide sequence: TGTGCCAGCAGCTTATTGCCGGGACAGGGGGAGAGTGGCTACACCTTC. Its protein product is CASSLLPGQGESGYTF.

The chain links TRBV15 to TRBJ2-1; no reliable D call. Germline CDR1 is LNHNV and CDR2 is YYDKDF (reference sequence). The CDR3 has 12 amino acids. The V end lost 2 bases, the J end lost 10 bases, and 9 bases lay between the germline ends. CDR3 region: CATSRSLPEQFF. The CDR3 nucleotides read TGTGCCACCAGCAGAAGTCTCCCGGAGCAGTTCTTC.

This clone was seen more than once but under ten times. The chain recombines TRBV27 with TRBJ2-7; possibly TRBD1 or TRBD2 for D (5 bases each). Germline CDR1 MNHEY, CDR2 SMNVEV (reference sequence). V lost 5 bases, J lost 3 bases, and 8 bases lay in between. This CDR3 has 12 residues. CDR3: CASSGGGYEQYF. The CDR3 bases are TGTGCCAGCAGTGGTGGGGGCTACGAGCAGTACTTC.

This chain joins TRBV19 and TRBJ1-3; a possible D gene is TRBD1 (6 bases). The CDR3 has 14 amino acids. Germline CDR1 LNHDA, CDR2 SQIVND (reference sequence). The V and J ends lost 3 bases and 3 bases respectively, with 9 bases between them. CDR3 nucleotide sequence: TGTGCCAGTAGTATGAACAGGGATGGAAACACCATATATTTT. Translating it yields CASSMNRDGNTIYF.

The J gene is TRBJ2-1, the V gene TRBV7-9, with D possibly called TRBD1 or TRBD2 (6 bases each). V dropped 5 bases and J dropped 8 bases, with 19 bases sitting between them. The CDR3 has 15 residues. CDR1 and CDR2 (germline): SEHNR, FQNEAQ (reference sequence). The CDR3 region has the DNA TGTGCCAGCAGCCTGTCGAGGGGGGCGACGGATGAGCAGTTCTTC. Its translation: CASSLSRGATDEQFF.

This clone was counted a single time. The chain links TRBV19 to TRBJ1-2, with unresolved D. Germline V gene lookup returns CDR1 LNHDA and CDR2 SQIVND (reference sequence). The CDR3 is 14 residues long. Trimming pared 3 bases from V and 3 bases from J, leaving 11 bases between. The CDR3 DNA reads TGTGCCAGTAGTATGATAGGGAATGACTATGGCTACACCTTC. It yields the protein CASSMIGNDYGYTF.

This rearrangement joins TRBV4-2 to TRBJ1-2, with unresolved D. The CDR3 runs to 16 residues. Germline V gives CDR1 LGHNA, CDR2 YNFKEQ. V lost 1 base and J 1 base, leaving 13 bases between the germline ends. CDR3 nucleotide sequence: TGTGCCAGCAGCCAAGCGGCACAGCATAATAACTATGGCTACACCTTC. It codes for CASSQAAQHNNYGYTF.

This clone was detected only a few times. This rearrangement joins TRBV10-3 to TRBJ2-3; 8 bases agree with TRBD2. V gave up 7 bases and J gave up 6 bases; unmatched junction bases: 6. The CDR3 runs 13 residues. Germline CDR1 and CDR2: ENHRY and SYGVKD. CDR3 sequence: CAINTGGHDTQYF. CDR3 bases: TGTGCCATCAATACGGGGGGGCACGATACGCAGTATTTT.

This chain uses TRBV2 with TRBJ2-3; 7 bases are a match to TRBD1. The CDR3 contains 14 residues. Germline V gene sequence: CDR1 SNHLY, CDR2 FYNNEI. The J segment lost 2 bases and the V segment lost 3 bases, leaving 2 bases of the junction unmatched. The CDR3 nucleotides read TGTGCCAGCAGTGAGGACAGGTTCACAGATACGCAGTATTTT. Translating it yields CASSEDRFTDTQYF. The variable domain in full, completed from reference TRBV2 and TRBJ2-3, reads EPEVTQTPSHQVTQMGQEVILRCVPISNHLYFYWYRQILGQKVEFLVSFYNNEISEKSEIFDDQFSVERPDGSNFTLKIRSTKLEDSAMYFCASSEDRFTDTQYFGPGTRLTVL.

The rearrangement links TRBV5-4 to TRBJ2-2; perhaps D is TRBD1 or TRBD2 (5 bases each). This CDR3 spans 15 amino acids. Germline V gene data show CDR1 as SGHNT and CDR2 as YYREEE (reference sequence). The ends were cut back, 3 bases at V and 0 bases at J, with 9 bases in the middle. The CDR3 is CASSYGDANTGELFF. The CDR3 DNA reads TGTGCCAGCAGCTACGGGGACGCGAACACCGGGGAGCTGTTTTTT.

V and J are TRBV4-3 and TRBJ1-4, with 9 bases aligning to TRBD1. Germline CDR1 is LGHNA and CDR2 is YSLEER. Germline trimming cut 0 bases from V and 7 bases from J; bases unmatched to any gene: 9. This CDR3 is built from 17 residues. The DNA of the CDR3 is TGCGCCAGCAGCCAAGAATATGCGGGACAGGGTGGTGAAAAACTGTTTTTT. It encodes CASSQEYAGQGGEKLFF.

The rearrangement uses TRBV7-2 and TRBJ2-7, with D perhaps given as TRBD1 or TRBD2 (5 bases each). This CDR3 region has 15 residues. Germline-derived CDR1 and CDR2 are SGHTA and FQGNSA. V was shortened by 0 bases and J by 7 bases, with 16 bases between the two germline ends. CDR3 region: CASSLAALGTGEQYF. CDR3 DNA sequence: TGTGCCAGCAGCTTAGCGGCCCTAGGGACGGGGGAGCAGTACTTC.